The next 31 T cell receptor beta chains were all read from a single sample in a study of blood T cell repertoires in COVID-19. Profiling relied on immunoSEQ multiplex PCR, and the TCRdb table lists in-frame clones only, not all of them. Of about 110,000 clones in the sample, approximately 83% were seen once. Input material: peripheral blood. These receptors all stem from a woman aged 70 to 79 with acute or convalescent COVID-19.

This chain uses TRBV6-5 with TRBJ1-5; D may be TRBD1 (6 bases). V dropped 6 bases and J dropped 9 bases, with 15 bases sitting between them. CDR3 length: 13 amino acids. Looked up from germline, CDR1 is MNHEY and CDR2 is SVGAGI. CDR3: CASSPVGGGPQHF. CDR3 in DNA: TGTGCCAGCAGCCCCGTAGGGGGGGGGCCCCAGCATTTT.

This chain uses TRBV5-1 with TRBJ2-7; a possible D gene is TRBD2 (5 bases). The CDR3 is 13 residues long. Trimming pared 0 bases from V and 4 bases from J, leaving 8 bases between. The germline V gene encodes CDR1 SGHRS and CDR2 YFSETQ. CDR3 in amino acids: CASSLASFYEQYF. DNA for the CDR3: TGCGCCAGCAGCTTGGCTAGCTTTTACGAGCAGTACTTC. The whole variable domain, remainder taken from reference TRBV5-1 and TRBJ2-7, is KAGVTQTPRYLIKTRGQQVTLSCSPISGHRSVSWYQQTPGQGLQFLFEYFSETQRNKGNFPGRFSGRQFSNSRSEMNVSTLELGDSALYLCASSLASFYEQYFGPGTRLTVT.

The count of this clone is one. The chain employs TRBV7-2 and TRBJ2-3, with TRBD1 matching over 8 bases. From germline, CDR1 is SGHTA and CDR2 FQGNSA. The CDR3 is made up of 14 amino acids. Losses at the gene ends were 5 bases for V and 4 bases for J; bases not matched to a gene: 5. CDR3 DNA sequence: TGTGCCAGCAGCCTGGACAGGGTCGCAGATACGCAGTATTTT. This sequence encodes CASSLDRVADTQYF.

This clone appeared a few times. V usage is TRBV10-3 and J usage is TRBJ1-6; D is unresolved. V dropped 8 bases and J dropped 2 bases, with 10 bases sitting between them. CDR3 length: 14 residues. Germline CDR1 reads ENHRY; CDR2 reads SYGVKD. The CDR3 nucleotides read TGTGCCATCCGGAGGGAACCCTATAATTCACCCCTCCACTTT. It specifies CAIRREPYNSPLHF.

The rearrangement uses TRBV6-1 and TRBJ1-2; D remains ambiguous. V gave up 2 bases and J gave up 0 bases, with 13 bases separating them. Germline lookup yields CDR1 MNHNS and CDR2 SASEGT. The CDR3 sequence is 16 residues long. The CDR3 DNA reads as TGTGCCAGCAGTGAAAAGGGAGAGAACCCTAACTATGGCTACACCTTC. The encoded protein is CASSEKGENPNYGYTF.

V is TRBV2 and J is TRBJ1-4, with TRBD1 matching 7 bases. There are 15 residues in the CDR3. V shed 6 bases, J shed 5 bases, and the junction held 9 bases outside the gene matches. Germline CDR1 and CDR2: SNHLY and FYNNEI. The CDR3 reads CASSRDRPLNEKLFF. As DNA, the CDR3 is TGTGCCAGCAGCCGGGACAGACCATTAAATGAAAAACTGTTTTTT.

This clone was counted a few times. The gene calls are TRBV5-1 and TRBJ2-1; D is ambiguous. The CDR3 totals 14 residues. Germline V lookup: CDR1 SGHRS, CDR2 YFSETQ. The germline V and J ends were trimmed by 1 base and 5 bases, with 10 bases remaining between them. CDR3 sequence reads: CASSLQAPDNEQFF. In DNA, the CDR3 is TGCGCCAGCAGCTTGCAGGCTCCCGACAATGAGCAGTTCTTC. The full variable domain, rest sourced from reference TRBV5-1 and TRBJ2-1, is KAGVTQTPRYLIKTRGQQVTLSCSPISGHRSVSWYQQTPGQGLQFLFEYFSETQRNKGNFPGRFSGRQFSNSRSEMNVSTLELGDSALYLCASSLQAPDNEQFFGPGTRLTVL.

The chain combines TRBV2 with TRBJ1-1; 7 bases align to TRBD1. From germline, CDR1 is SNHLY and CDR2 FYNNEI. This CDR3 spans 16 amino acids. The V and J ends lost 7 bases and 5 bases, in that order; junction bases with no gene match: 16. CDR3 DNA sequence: TGTGCCAGCAAAAGCAGACAGGGTGGGGGACAGACTGAAGCTTTCTTT. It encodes CASKSRQGGGQTEAFF.

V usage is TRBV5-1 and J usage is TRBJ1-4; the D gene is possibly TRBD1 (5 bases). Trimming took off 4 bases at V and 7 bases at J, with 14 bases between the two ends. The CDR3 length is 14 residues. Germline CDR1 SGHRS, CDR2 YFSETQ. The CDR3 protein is CASSQWQGGEKLFF. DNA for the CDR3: TGCGCCAGCAGCCAGTGGCAGGGAGGTGAAAAACTGTTTTTT.

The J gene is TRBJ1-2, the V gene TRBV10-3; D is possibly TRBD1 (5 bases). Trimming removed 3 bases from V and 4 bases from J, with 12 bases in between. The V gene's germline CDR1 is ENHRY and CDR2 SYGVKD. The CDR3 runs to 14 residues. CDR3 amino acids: CAISDPDRAYGYTF. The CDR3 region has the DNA TGTGCCATCAGTGACCCCGACAGAGCCTATGGCTACACCTTC.

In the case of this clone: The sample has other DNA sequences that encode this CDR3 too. The CDR3, as DNA: TGCGCCAGCAGCTTGGAAGGAGGCACAGATACGCAGTATTTT. This encodes CASSLEGGTDTQYF. V and J are TRBV5-1 and TRBJ2-3; D unresolved. Germline assignment: CDR1 SGHRS and CDR2 YFSETQ. This CDR3 comprises 14 residues. Trimming stripped 0 bases from V and 1 base from J, with 6 bases between.

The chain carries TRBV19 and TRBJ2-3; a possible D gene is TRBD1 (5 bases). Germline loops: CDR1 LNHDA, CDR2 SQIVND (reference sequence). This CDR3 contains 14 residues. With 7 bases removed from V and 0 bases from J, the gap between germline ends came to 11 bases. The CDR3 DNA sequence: TGTGCCAGTACCCAGGGATGGAGCACAGATACGCAGTATTTT. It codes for CASTQGWSTDTQYF.

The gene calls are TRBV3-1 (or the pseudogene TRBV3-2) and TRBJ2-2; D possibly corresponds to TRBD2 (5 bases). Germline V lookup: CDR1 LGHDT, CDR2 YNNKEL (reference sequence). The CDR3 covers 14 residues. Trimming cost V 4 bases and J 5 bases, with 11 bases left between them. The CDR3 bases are TGTGCCAGCAGCCCGGGCCGCGGGACCGGGGAGCTGTTTTTT. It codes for CASSPGRGTGELFF.

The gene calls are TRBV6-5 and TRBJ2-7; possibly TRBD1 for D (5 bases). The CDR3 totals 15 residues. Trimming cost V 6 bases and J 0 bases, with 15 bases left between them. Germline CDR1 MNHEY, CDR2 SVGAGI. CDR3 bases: TGTGCCAGCAGACCCACAGGATTGGACTCCTACGAGCAGTACTTC. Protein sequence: CASRPTGLDSYEQYF.

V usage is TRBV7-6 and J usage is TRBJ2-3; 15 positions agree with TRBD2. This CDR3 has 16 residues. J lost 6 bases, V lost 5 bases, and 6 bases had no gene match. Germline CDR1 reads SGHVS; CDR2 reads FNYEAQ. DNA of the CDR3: TGTGCCAGCAGCGGGCGGGGGACTAGCGGGAGGGATACGCAGTATTTT. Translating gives CASSGRGTSGRDTQYF.

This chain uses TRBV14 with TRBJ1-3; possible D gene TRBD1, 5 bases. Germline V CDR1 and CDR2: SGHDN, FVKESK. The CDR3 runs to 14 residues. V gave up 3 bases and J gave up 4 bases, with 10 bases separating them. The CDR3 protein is CASSHRTIGNTIYF. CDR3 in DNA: TGTGCCAGCAGCCATCGGACAATCGGAAACACCATATATTTT.

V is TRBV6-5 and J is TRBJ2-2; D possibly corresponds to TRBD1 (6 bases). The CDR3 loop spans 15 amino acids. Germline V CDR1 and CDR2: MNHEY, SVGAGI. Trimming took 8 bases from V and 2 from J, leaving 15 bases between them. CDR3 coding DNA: TGTGCCAGCGGGGGCCATTCCGCCAACACCGGGGAGCTGTTTTTT. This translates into CASGGHSANTGELFF.

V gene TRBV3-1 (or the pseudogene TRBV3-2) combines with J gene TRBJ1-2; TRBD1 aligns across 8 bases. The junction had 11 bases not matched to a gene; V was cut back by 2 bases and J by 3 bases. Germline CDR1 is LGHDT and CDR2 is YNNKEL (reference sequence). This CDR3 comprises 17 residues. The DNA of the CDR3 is TGTGCCAGCAGCCAACAAGCCGGTTCAGGGGGCGACTATGGCTACACCTTC. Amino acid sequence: CASSQQAGSGGDYGYTF.

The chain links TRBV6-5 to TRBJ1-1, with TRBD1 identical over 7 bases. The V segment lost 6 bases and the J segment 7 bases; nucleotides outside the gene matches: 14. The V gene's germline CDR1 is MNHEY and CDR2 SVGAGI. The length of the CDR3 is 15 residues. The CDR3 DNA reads TGTGCCAGCAGGCCTATAGACAGGGTCGGGCTTGAAGCTTTCTTT. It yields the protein CASRPIDRVGLEAFF.

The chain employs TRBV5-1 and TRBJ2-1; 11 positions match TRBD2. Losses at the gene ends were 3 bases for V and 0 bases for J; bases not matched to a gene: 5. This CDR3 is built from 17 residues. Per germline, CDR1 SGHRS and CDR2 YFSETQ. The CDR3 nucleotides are TGCGCCAGCAGCTCACTTAGCGGGAGGGTCTCCTACAATGAGCAGTTCTTC. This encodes CASSSLSGRVSYNEQFF.

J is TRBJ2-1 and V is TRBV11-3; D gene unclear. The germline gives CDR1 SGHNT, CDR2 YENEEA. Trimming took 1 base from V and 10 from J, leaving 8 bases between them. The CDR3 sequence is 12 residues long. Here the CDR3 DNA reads TGTGCCAGCAGCTTAGGGGTAGCCGAGCAGTTCTTC. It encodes CASSLGVAEQFF.

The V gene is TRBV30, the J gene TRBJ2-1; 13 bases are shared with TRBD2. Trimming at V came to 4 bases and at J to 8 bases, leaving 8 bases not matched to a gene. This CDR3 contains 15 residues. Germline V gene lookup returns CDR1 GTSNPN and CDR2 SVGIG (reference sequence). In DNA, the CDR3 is TGTGCCTGGAACGCAGGACTAGCGGGAGAAGATGAGCAGTTCTTC. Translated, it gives CAWNAGLAGEDEQFF.

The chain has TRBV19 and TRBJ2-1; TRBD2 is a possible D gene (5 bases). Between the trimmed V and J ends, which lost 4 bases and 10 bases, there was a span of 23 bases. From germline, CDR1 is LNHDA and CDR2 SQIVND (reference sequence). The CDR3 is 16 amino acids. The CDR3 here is CASSKRVQLGIGEQFF. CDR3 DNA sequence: TGTGCCAGTAGTAAGAGGGTCCAATTGGGGATTGGGGAGCAGTTCTTC.

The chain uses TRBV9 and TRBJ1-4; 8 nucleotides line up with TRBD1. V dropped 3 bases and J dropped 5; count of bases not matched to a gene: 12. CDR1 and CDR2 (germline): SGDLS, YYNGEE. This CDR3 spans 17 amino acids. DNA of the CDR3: TGTGCCAGCAGCGACCGTCCTGGGCAGGGGGCGAATGAAAAACTGTTTTTT. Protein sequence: CASSDRPGQGANEKLFF.

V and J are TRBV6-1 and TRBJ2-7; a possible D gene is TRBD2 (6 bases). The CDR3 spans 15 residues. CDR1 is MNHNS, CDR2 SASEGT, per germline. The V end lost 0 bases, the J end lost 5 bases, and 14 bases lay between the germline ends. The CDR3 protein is CASSEALTGEDEQYF. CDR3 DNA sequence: TGTGCCAGCAGTGAAGCGCTCACGGGAGAGGACGAGCAGTACTTC.

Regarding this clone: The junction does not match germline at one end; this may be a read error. The CDR3 sequence: CASSPAGDVGAF. For the CDR3, the DNA is TGTGCCAGCAGCCCTGCGGGGGACGTTGGGGCCTTC. The chain links TRBV5-5 to TRBJ2-7, with 7 bases fitting TRBD2. This CDR3 is 12 amino acids long. Germline CDR1 reads SGHKS; CDR2 reads YYEKEE (reference sequence).

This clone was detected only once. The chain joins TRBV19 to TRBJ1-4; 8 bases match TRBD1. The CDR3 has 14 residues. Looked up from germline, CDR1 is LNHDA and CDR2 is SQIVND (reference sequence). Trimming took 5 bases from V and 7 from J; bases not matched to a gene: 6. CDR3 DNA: TGTGCCAGTAGTCCGGACAGGGATGGTGAAAAACTGTTTTTT. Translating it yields CASSPDRDGEKLFF.

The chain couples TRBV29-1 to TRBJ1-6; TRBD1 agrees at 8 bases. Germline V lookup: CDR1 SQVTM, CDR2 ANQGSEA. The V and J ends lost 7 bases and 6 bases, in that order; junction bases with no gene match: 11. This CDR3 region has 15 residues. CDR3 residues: CSGILGQEPNSPLHF. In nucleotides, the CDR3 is TGCAGCGGGATATTGGGACAGGAGCCTAATTCACCCCTCCACTTT.

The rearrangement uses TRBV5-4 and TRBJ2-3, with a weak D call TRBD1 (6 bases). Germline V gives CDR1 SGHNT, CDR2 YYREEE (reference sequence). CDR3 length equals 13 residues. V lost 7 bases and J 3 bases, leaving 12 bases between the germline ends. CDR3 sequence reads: CASSIQGTDTQYF. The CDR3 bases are TGTGCCAGCTCCATTCAGGGGACAGATACGCAGTATTTT.

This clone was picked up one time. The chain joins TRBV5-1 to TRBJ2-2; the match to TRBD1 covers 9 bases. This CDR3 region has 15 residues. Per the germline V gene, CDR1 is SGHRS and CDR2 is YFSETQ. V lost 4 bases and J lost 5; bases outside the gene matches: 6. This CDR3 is CASSAGTGTTGELFF. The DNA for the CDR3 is TGCGCCAGCAGCGCGGGGACAGGGACGACCGGGGAGCTGTTTTTT.

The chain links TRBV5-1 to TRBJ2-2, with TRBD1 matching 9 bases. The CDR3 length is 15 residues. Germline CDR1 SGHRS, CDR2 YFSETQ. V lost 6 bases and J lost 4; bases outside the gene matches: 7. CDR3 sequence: CASTEQGAITGELFF. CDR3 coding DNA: TGCGCCAGCACCGAACAGGGGGCAATCACCGGGGAGCTGTTTTTT.